This TCR beta chain is drawn from a study of cytomegalovirus exposure and HLA in healthy donors. V gave up 2 bases and J gave up 9 bases, with 8 bases separating them. The CDR3 is 11 amino acids. In germline, CDR1 is GTSNPN, CDR2 SVGIG (reference sequence). Clones were read by immunoSEQ multiplex PCR, and TCRdb kept only the in-frame ones, dropping some. The table has 200,000 to 250,000 clones, approximately 80% seen once; the top ten hold about 14%. This chain uses TRBV30 with TRBJ2-1; unclear D gene. This TCR was sampled from a woman aged 25 to 39 in good health and CMV-seropositive. Sample: PBMCs. Here the CDR3 DNA reads TGTGCCTGGAGTCTGACCGCTGAGCAGTTCTTC. Residues: CAWSLTAEQFF.